Listed below are T cell receptor beta chains from one sample, sequenced in a study of cytomegalovirus exposure and HLA in healthy donors. Profiled with immunoSEQ multiplex PCR; TCRdb holds only in-frame clones, not every one. Found here are around 40,000 clones, roughly 80% of them singletons; the top ten hold roughly 1.5%. Source material: PBMCs. The source is a man between 25 and 39 years old in good health and CMV-seronegative. Both conserved end residues are part of each CDR3. A D gene is named only where the DNA matches it firmly. Expanded clones are given a class, and other clones once, few, many or no size at all.

j_call: TRBJ2-2
d_call: -
clone_size: -
v_call: TRBV28
cdr3_aa: CASSLNHGGYTGELFF
cdr3_nt: TGTGCCAGCAGTTTAAACCATGGCGGATACACCGGGGAGCTGTTTTTT

j_call: TRBJ2-1
d_call: TRBD2
clone_size: -
v_call: TRBV10-1
cdr3_aa: CASSELAGGPSSYNEQFF
cdr3_nt: TGCGCCAGCAGTGAGTTAGCGGGAGGGCCGAGCTCCTACAATGAGCAGTTCTTC

j_call: TRBJ2-3
d_call: -
clone_size: -
v_call: TRBV5-4
cdr3_aa: CASSSWDIYTDTQYF
cdr3_nt: TGTGCCAGCAGCTCCTGGGACATTTACACAGATACGCAGTATTTT

j_call: TRBJ2-3
d_call: TRBD2
clone_size: -
v_call: TRBV27
cdr3_aa: CASSSQLAGVPDTQYF
cdr3_nt: TGTGCCAGCAGTTCCCAACTAGCGGGAGTCCCAGATACGCAGTATTTT

j_call: TRBJ2-7
d_call: TRBD2
clone_size: -
v_call: TRBV7-2
cdr3_aa: CASSPGGRRSSYEQYF
cdr3_nt: TGTGCCAGCAGCCCCGGGGGGAGGCGGAGCTCCTACGAGCAGTACTTC

j_call: TRBJ2-1
d_call: TRBD2
clone_size: -
v_call: TRBV29-1
cdr3_aa: CSGSNGTSGSNEQFF
cdr3_nt: TGCAGCGGTAGTAACGGGACTAGCGGGAGTAATGAGCAGTTCTTC

j_call: TRBJ2-5
d_call: TRBD1
clone_size: -
v_call: TRBV5-1
cdr3_aa: CASSWRQGVKETQYF
cdr3_nt: TGCGCCAGCAGCTGGAGACAGGGGGTGAAAGAGACCCAGTACTTC

j_call: TRBJ2-1
d_call: -
clone_size: -
v_call: TRBV4-1
cdr3_aa: CASSPIQSSYNEQFF
cdr3_nt: TGCGCCAGCAGCCCAATACAGAGCTCCTACAATGAGCAGTTCTTC

j_call: TRBJ2-7
d_call: TRBD2
clone_size: -
v_call: TRBV6-5
cdr3_aa: CASSAREAGYEQYF
cdr3_nt: TGTGCCAGCAGTGCCCGGGAGGCTGGCTACGAGCAGTACTTC

j_call: TRBJ1-2
d_call: -
clone_size: -
v_call: TRBV4-3
cdr3_aa: CASSQDPGPGRYGYTF
cdr3_nt: TGCGCCAGCAGCCAAGATCCGGGCCCAGGGAGGTATGGCTACACCTTC

j_call: TRBJ1-1
d_call: -
clone_size: -
v_call: TRBV28
cdr3_aa: CASSGGGPGYTEAFF
cdr3_nt: TGTGCCAGCAGTGGCGGGGGGCCCGGGTACACTGAAGCTTTCTTT

j_call: TRBJ2-3
d_call: -
clone_size: -
v_call: TRBV6-4
cdr3_aa: CASSAGDTDTQYF
cdr3_nt: TGTGCCAGCAGTGCGGGGGACACAGATACGCAGTATTTT

j_call: TRBJ2-5
d_call: -
clone_size: once
v_call: TRBV11-2
cdr3_aa: CASSPGWLESRAQETQYF
cdr3_nt: TGTGCCAGCAGCCCGGGGTGGCTGGAAAGTCGGGCCCAAGAGACCCAGTACTTC

j_call: TRBJ1-6
d_call: -
clone_size: -
v_call: TRBV13
cdr3_aa: CASSLNRNSPLHF
cdr3_nt: TGTGCCAGCAGCTTAAACAGGAATTCACCCCTCCACTTT

j_call: TRBJ2-7
d_call: TRBD2
clone_size: -
v_call: TRBV18
cdr3_aa: CASSPRRAGGPGAYEQYF
cdr3_nt: TGTGCCAGCTCACCACGACGTGCGGGAGGGCCGGGGGCCTACGAGCAGTACTTC

j_call: TRBJ1-2
d_call: -
clone_size: -
v_call: TRBV29-1
cdr3_aa: CSVEDRRHGSGYTF
cdr3_nt: TGCAGCGTTGAAGATCGGCGACACGGCTCTGGCTACACCTTC

j_call: TRBJ1-4
d_call: -
clone_size: few
v_call: TRBV6-1
cdr3_aa: CASSVVSYNEKLFF
cdr3_nt: TGTGCCAGCAGTGTAGTAAGTTATAATGAAAAACTGTTTTTT

j_call: TRBJ1-2
d_call: -
clone_size: -
v_call: TRBV10-3
cdr3_aa: CAISDGGVGWNYGYTF
cdr3_nt: TGTGCCATCAGTGATGGAGGTGTTGGGTGGAACTATGGCTACACCTTC

j_call: TRBJ2-5
d_call: -
clone_size: once
v_call: TRBV19
cdr3_aa: CASTPAHTGWETQYF
cdr3_nt: TGTGCCAGTACCCCCGCCCATACAGGGTGGGAGACCCAGTACTTC

j_call: TRBJ2-1
d_call: TRBD1
clone_size: -
v_call: TRBV7-2
cdr3_aa: CASLSPPGGEQFF
cdr3_nt: TGTGCCAGCCTTTCACCCCCAGGGGGTGAGCAGTTCTTC

j_call: TRBJ2-7
d_call: TRBD1
clone_size: -
v_call: TRBV27
cdr3_aa: CASSWTGERGEQYF
cdr3_nt: TGTGCCAGCAGCTGGACAGGGGAACGCGGCGAGCAGTACTTC

j_call: TRBJ2-7
d_call: -
clone_size: -
v_call: TRBV28
cdr3_aa: CASTLHRDGYEQYF
cdr3_nt: TGTGCCAGCACCCTACACAGGGACGGGTACGAGCAGTACTTC

j_call: TRBJ2-6
d_call: -
clone_size: -
v_call: TRBV9
cdr3_aa: CASSVAGSGANVLTF
cdr3_nt: TGTGCCAGCAGCGTAGCAGGCTCTGGGGCCAACGTCCTGACTTTC

j_call: TRBJ2-1
d_call: -
clone_size: -
v_call: TRBV5-1
cdr3_aa: CASSQPGQNNEQFF
cdr3_nt: TGCGCCAGCAGCCAACCGGGACAAAACAATGAGCAGTTCTTC

j_call: TRBJ2-5
d_call: -
clone_size: once
v_call: TRBV11-2
cdr3_aa: CASSPSGGWTQYF
cdr3_nt: TGTGCCAGCAGCCCATCAGGTGGATGGACCCAGTACTTC

j_call: TRBJ2-1
d_call: TRBD2
clone_size: -
v_call: TRBV6-5
cdr3_aa: CASRKGGSAWGEQFF
cdr3_nt: TGTGCCAGCAGAAAGGGAGGGAGCGCCTGGGGTGAGCAGTTCTTC

j_call: TRBJ2-2
d_call: -
clone_size: -
v_call: TRBV15
cdr3_aa: CATSNKYSLNTGELFF
cdr3_nt: TGTGCCACCAGCAATAAATACAGTCTAAACACCGGGGAGCTGTTTTTT

j_call: TRBJ2-1
d_call: -
clone_size: -
v_call: TRBV18
cdr3_aa: CASSPAGANEQFF
cdr3_nt: TGTGCCAGCTCACCAGCAGGGGCAAATGAGCAGTTCTTC

j_call: TRBJ1-6
d_call: TRBD1
clone_size: few
v_call: TRBV7-6
cdr3_aa: CASSSTPGQGKPLHF
cdr3_nt: TGTGCCAGCAGCTCTACCCCGGGACAGGGGAAACCCCTCCACTTT